Following are 11 T cell receptor beta chains from one sample sequenced in a study of control samples from healthy donors and cancer patients. Sequencing used immunoSEQ multiplex PCR; TCRdb keeps in-frame clones, though not all of them. The sample has fewer than 200,000 clones, almost 90% seen once. The sequencing input was blood. The receptors were sampled from a woman aged 25 to 45 in good health.

The CDR3 nucleotides are TGCGCCAGCAGCTCCCGGACAGGGGGGACCGGGGAGCTGTTTTTT. As protein: CASSSRTGGTGELFF. The chain links TRBV5-1 to TRBJ2-2; 10 nucleotides line up with TRBD1. CDR3 length: 15 residues. V was pared by 3 bases and J by 5 bases, with 4 bases of the junction left unmatched. Germline CDR1 reads SGHRS; CDR2 reads YFSETQ.

This clone showed up just a few times. This chain uses TRBV5-1 with TRBJ2-7; 14 bases line up with TRBD2. From germline, CDR1 is SGHRS and CDR2 YFSETQ. After removal of 0 bases from V and 6 bases from J, the junction contained 5 bases not matched to a gene. The CDR3 consists of 16 residues. As DNA, the CDR3 is TGCGCCAGCAGCTTGGAGACTAGCGGGAGGGCCCTCGAGCAGTACTTC. This encodes CASSLETSGRALEQYF.

This clone turned up a few times. The V gene is TRBV6-1, the J gene TRBJ1-5, with D perhaps TRBD1 (6 bases). CDR3 size: 16 residues. Trimming took 4 bases from V and 0 from J, leaving 13 bases between them. Germline V CDR1 and CDR2: MNHNS, SASEGT. CDR3 residues: CASSGSQGYSNQPQHF. The CDR3, as DNA: TGTGCCAGCAGTGGCTCACAGGGATATAGCAATCAGCCCCAGCATTTT.

This chain joins TRBV9 and TRBJ2-1; TRBD2 aligns across 7 bases. There are 16 residues in the CDR3. V was clipped by 3 bases and J by 7 bases; unmatched bases: 13. Germline V gene data show CDR1 as SGDLS and CDR2 as YYNGEE. In DNA form, the CDR3 reads TGTGCCAGCAGCGAGGGGAGCGGGGCGGGCCTGAATGAGCAGTTCTTC. This translates into CASSEGSGAGLNEQFF.

The V gene is TRBV27, the J gene TRBJ2-1; unclear D gene. This CDR3 spans 11 amino acids. Germline V gives CDR1 MNHEY, CDR2 SMNVEV (reference sequence). With 3 bases removed from V and 7 bases from J, the gap between germline ends came to 4 bases. CDR3 residues: CASSFGNEQFF. CDR3 sequence (DNA): TGTGCCAGCAGTTTCGGTAATGAGCAGTTCTTC.

This chain connects TRBV6-1 to TRBJ2-3, with unresolved D. Trimming left V 1 base short and J 0 bases short, with 5 bases between. The CDR3 has 14 residues. The germline CDR1 and CDR2 sequences are MNHNS and SASEGT. The CDR3 reads CASSEDWSTDTQYF. The CDR3 DNA is TGTGCCAGCAGTGAAGATTGGAGCACAGATACGCAGTATTTT.

V usage is TRBV5-1 and J usage is TRBJ2-5, with D possibly TRBD2 on 5 matching bases. This CDR3 has 15 amino acids. The germline V and J ends were trimmed by 1 base and 4 bases, with 14 bases remaining between them. Looked up from germline, CDR1 is SGHRS and CDR2 is YFSETQ. CDR3 sequence reads: CASSLSPGWGETQYF. CDR3 coding DNA: TGCGCCAGCAGCTTGTCCCCGGGGTGGGGAGAGACCCAGTACTTC.

This chain joins TRBV27 and TRBJ1-5, with 9 bases matching TRBD1. V lost 5 bases and J lost 3; bases outside the gene matches: 2. The V gene's germline CDR1 is MNHEY and CDR2 SMNVEV (reference sequence). This CDR3 contains 14 residues. The CDR3 nucleotides read TGTGCCAGCAGTGGGACAGGGTTCAATCAGCCCCAGCATTTT. The encoded protein is CASSGTGFNQPQHF.

As to this clone: Other nucleotide sequences from this sample produce the same CDR3. V and J are TRBV12-5 and TRBJ2-2; no firm D call. Deletions cut 1 base from V and 3 bases from J, with 0 bases between. The CDR3 extends over 12 amino acids. Germline-derived CDR1 and CDR2 are LGHNT and FRNRAP. CDR3 sequence: CASGLDTGELFF. The CDR3 DNA sequence: TGTGCTAGTGGTTTGGACACCGGGGAGCTGTTTTTT.

This sequence joins TRBV29-1 and TRBJ2-1, with 13 bases that match TRBD2. Germline trimming cut 4 bases from V and 9 bases from J; bases unmatched to any gene: 18. CDR3 length equals 18 residues. The germline V gene has CDR1 SQVTM and CDR2 ANQGSEA. The CDR3 sequence: CSVAALAGGASNNGEQFF. CDR3 nucleotides: TGCAGCGTTGCGGCACTAGCGGGAGGGGCATCAAATAACGGTGAGCAGTTCTTC.

The J gene is TRBJ2-3, the V gene TRBV9; 12 bases map to TRBD2. This CDR3 has 15 residues. Unmatched junction bases numbered 4, after V lost 3 bases and J lost 5 bases. Germline V gene data show CDR1 as SGDLS and CDR2 as YYNGEE. This CDR3 reads CASSGLAGVRDTQYF. In nucleotides, the CDR3 is TGTGCCAGCAGCGGACTAGCGGGGGTGAGAGATACGCAGTATTTT.